These 3 T cell receptor beta chains came from one sample sequenced in a study of early T cells in non-severe SARS-CoV-2 infection. MiXCR, run by TCRdb on the 5' RACE reads, gives a single entry per CDR3 protein. The repertoire holds 46,000 or so distinct CDR3 sequences, 6% to 8.5% seen once, with approximately 8% in the top ten. What was sequenced was whole blood. The receptors come from an adult who was a healthcare worker with PCR-confirmed SARS-CoV-2 infection or an uninfected control (not recorded which).

This clonotype was seen repeatedly, ten times or more. The rearrangement links TRBV28 to TRBJ2-3; D call uncertain. The CDR3 runs 13 residues. V was pared by 6 bases and J by 2 bases, with 9 bases between. Germline values: CDR1 MDHEN, CDR2 SYDVKM. The CDR3 DNA sequence: TGTGCCAGCAGCCCTAGTTTCACAGATACGCAGTATTTT. Encoded protein: CASSPSFTDTQYF.

This clonotype was picked up many times. V and J are TRBV2 and TRBJ1-1, with no clear D. The V end lost 3 bases, the J end lost 1 base, and 6 bases lay between the germline ends. The germline V gene has CDR1 SNHLY and CDR2 FYNNEI. The CDR3 is 13 amino acids. Written as DNA, the CDR3 is TGTGCCAGCAGTGACCCCCCGAACACTGAAGCTTTCTTT. This sequence encodes CASSDPPNTEAFF.

This clonotype appeared many times. The V call is TRBV19, the J call TRBJ1-1; D unclear. With 5 bases removed from V and 5 bases from J, the gap between germline ends came to 24 bases. The CDR3 is made up of 17 amino acids. Germline loops: CDR1 LNHDA, CDR2 SQIVND (reference sequence). The CDR3 bases are TGTGCCAGTAGTTCAGGCCCCTCAGTCCCAGAGGAAACTGAAGCTTTCTTT. Amino acid sequence: CASSSGPSVPEETEAFF.